This T cell receptor (beta chain) came from a study of blood T cell repertoires in COVID-19. Across the study: COVID-19 samples collected from the United States, Italy and Spain covered acute and convalescent phases. T cells, B-cell-depleted T cells, or PBMCs provided the cDNA or gDNA that served as material.

In the source study's methods: Researchers report that nucleated cell counts were estimated from reference gene primer amplification. Sequencing was performed with immunoSEQ multiplex PCR; in TCRdb, only in-frame clones are kept and a portion is missing. V and J calls and clone size come straight from that table; D and trimming were deduced from the DNA. The table shows 250,000 to 350,000 clones, with about 88% occurring only once. The ends lost 2 bases at V and 4 bases at J; junction bases unmatched: 4. The V gene's germline CDR1 is SGHAT and CDR2 FQNNGV. The CDR3 runs to 15 residues. The sequenced sample was peripheral blood. The receptor comes from a woman aged 55-75 years with acute or convalescent COVID-19. V and J are TRBV11-2 and TRBJ2-3, with 9 bases that match TRBD2. The CDR3 nucleotides read TGTGCCAGCAGCTTACAAGGGACTAGCCCAGATACGCAGTATTTT. The encoded protein is CASSLQGTSPDTQYF.